This entry lists 24 T cell receptor beta chains sequenced from one sample in a study of technical replicates of blood from a handful of donors. Profiled with immunoSEQ multiplex PCR; TCRdb holds only in-frame clones, not every one. The table lists 70,000 to 85,000 clones, about 97% of them singletons, with more than 0.15% in the top ten. The material sequenced was T cells isolated from PBMCs. Receptors originate from a human donor in good health.

This chain uses TRBV19 with TRBJ1-5, with a possible D match to TRBD1 (6 bases). Germline CDR1 LNHDA, CDR2 SQIVND (reference sequence). The CDR3 is made up of 14 amino acids. Trimming took off 3 bases at V and 3 bases at J, with 9 bases between the two ends. CDR3 region: CASSIAGVNQPQHF. In DNA, the CDR3 is TGTGCCAGTAGTATTGCAGGGGTCAATCAGCCCCAGCATTTT.

This clone was found once. This chain joins TRBV5-1 and TRBJ2-7; D is unclear. The V gene's germline CDR1 is SGHRS and CDR2 YFSETQ. This CDR3 is 13 amino acids long. Trimming removed 6 bases from V and 0 bases from J, with 10 bases in between. CDR3 residues: CASTLESSYEQYF. The CDR3 DNA sequence: TGCGCCAGCACTCTGGAGAGCTCCTACGAGCAGTACTTC.

This rearrangement joins TRBV4-1 to TRBJ2-3; a possible D gene is TRBD1 (5 bases). CDR3 length equals 16 residues. The V and J ends lost 2 bases and 3 bases respectively, with 15 bases between them. The germline V gene has CDR1 MGHRA and CDR2 YSYEKL. The CDR3 DNA reads as TGCGCCAGCAGCCAAAGCCAGGGTTCGTTTACAGATACGCAGTATTTT. Protein product: CASSQSQGSFTDTQYF.

A remark on this clone: Mismatch with germline at one junction end may stem from a read error. The rearrangement links TRBV7-7 to TRBJ2-2; 9 bases align to TRBD1. The CDR3 spans 18 residues. Germline lookup yields CDR1 SSHAT and CDR2 FNYEAQ (reference sequence). The CDR3 coding sequence is TGTGCTAGCAGCCCGCAGACAGGGGGGTCCTCGAACACCGGGGAGCTGTTTTTT. It codes for CASSPQTGGSSNTGELFF.

This CDR3 is CASGTAGGAPLHF. CDR3 DNA sequence: TGTGCCAGCGGGACTGCCGGAGGGGCACCCCTCCACTTT. This sequence joins TRBV6-5 and TRBJ1-6; tentatively, D is TRBD1 (5 bases). Trimming took off 8 bases at V and 11 bases at J, with 16 bases between the two ends. CDR3 length: 13 amino acids. The germline V gene encodes CDR1 MNHEY and CDR2 SVGAGI.

The chain combines TRBV5-4 with TRBJ2-7; a weak D match, TRBD1 (6 bases). Trimming removed 3 bases from V and 3 bases from J, with 16 bases in between. The germline V gene encodes CDR1 SGHNT and CDR2 YYREEE (reference sequence). The CDR3 is 15 amino acids. CDR3 amino acids: CASSSRKGQDYEQYF. For the CDR3, the DNA is TGTGCCAGCAGCTCCCGGAAGGGACAAGACTACGAGCAGTACTTC.

V usage is TRBV10-3 and J usage is TRBJ2-5, with D unresolved. The CDR3 consists of 10 residues. Germline V gives CDR1 ENHRY, CDR2 SYGVKD. Deletions cut 11 bases from V and 1 base from J, with 5 bases between. CDR3 bases: TGTGCCGCAGGCCAAGAGACCCAGTACTTC. Its translation is CAAGQETQYF.

This chain connects TRBV12-5 to TRBJ2-7, with a weak D call TRBD1 (5 bases). This CDR3 contains 13 residues. V lost 1 base, J lost 9 bases, and 13 bases lay in between. CDR1 and CDR2 (germline): LGHNT, FRNRAP. The chain's CDR3 is CASGLGTFRPQYF. The CDR3 DNA is TGTGCTAGTGGTTTGGGGACATTCCGACCGCAGTACTTC.

J is TRBJ2-1 and V is TRBV4-1; 11 nucleotides align to TRBD2. The germline V gene encodes CDR1 MGHRA and CDR2 YSYEKL. The CDR3 is made up of 19 amino acids. Trimming took 1 base from V and 7 from J; bases not matched to a gene: 15. In nucleotides, the CDR3 is TGCGCCAGCAGCCAAGCCCCTCCCATACTAGCGGGAGTTCGGAATGAGCAGTTCTTC. Translation: CASSQAPPILAGVRNEQFF.

CDR3 amino acids: CASSFSQGSPYNEQFF. DNA of the CDR3: TGTGCCAGCAGTTTCTCCCAGGGGAGCCCCTACAATGAGCAGTTCTTC. The V and J genes are TRBV28 and TRBJ2-1, with a weak D call TRBD1 (6 bases). Germline assignment: CDR1 MDHEN and CDR2 SYDVKM. V dropped 3 bases and J dropped 2 bases, with 14 bases sitting between them. This CDR3 has 16 amino acids.

In this sample, this clone turned up once. The chain has TRBV28 and TRBJ1-1; D remains ambiguous. V dropped 6 bases and J dropped 0 bases, with 11 bases sitting between them. The CDR3 length is 14 residues. From germline, CDR1 is MDHEN and CDR2 SYDVKM. The CDR3 nucleotides are TGTGCCAGCAGAAAGATCGGTATGAACACTGAAGCTTTCTTT. Its protein is CASRKIGMNTEAFF.

This chain connects TRBV7-9 to TRBJ2-4; TRBD1 matches at 9 bases. The CDR3 sequence is 17 residues long. The ends lost 8 bases at V and 0 bases at J; junction bases unmatched: 11. Germline CDR1 and CDR2: SEHNR and FQNEAQ (reference sequence). In nucleotides, the CDR3 is TGTGCCAGCGATCTGGGACAGGGAGCTCTAGCCAAAAACATTCAGTACTTC. Translating gives CASDLGQGALAKNIQYF.

V and J are TRBV11-2 and TRBJ1-3; weak D call: TRBD1 (6 bases). The length of the CDR3 is 17 residues. From germline, CDR1 is SGHAT and CDR2 FQNNGV. Trimming cost V 6 bases and J 0 bases, with 18 bases left between them. The CDR3 region has the DNA TGTGCCAGCAGGAGACCGGGACACTCTTACTCTGGAAACACCATATATTTT. Translating it yields CASRRPGHSYSGNTIYF.

V is TRBV4-1 and J is TRBJ2-3, with 7 bases fitting TRBD2. After removal of 7 bases from V and 1 base from J, the junction contained 11 bases not matched to a gene. The CDR3 is made up of 16 amino acids. Germline CDR1 and CDR2: MGHRA and YSYEKL. The CDR3 protein is CASKALGREGTDTQYF. The CDR3 nucleotides are TGCGCCAGCAAGGCTCTCGGTCGGGAGGGCACAGATACGCAGTATTTT.

The chain is built from TRBV28 and TRBJ2-3; 14 bases are a match to TRBD2. The germline CDR1 and CDR2 sequences are MDHEN and SYDVKM. The ends lost 7 bases at V and 7 bases at J; junction bases unmatched: 7. This CDR3 contains 15 residues. The CDR3 is CASNDGLAGGNTQYF. DNA of the CDR3: TGTGCCAGCAATGATGGACTAGCGGGGGGAAATACGCAGTATTTT.

This chain links TRBV5-4 with TRBJ1-3; a weak D match, TRBD1 (6 bases). Germline V CDR1 and CDR2: SGHNT, YYREEE (reference sequence). Trimming removed 0 bases at V and 0 bases at J, with 10 bases between. The CDR3 runs 16 residues. CDR3 nucleotide sequence: TGTGCCAGCAGCTTGGGCGTGACAGGCTCTGGAAACACCATATATTTT. As protein: CASSLGVTGSGNTIYF.

V and J are TRBV27 and TRBJ1-3, with unresolved D. This CDR3 has 16 residues. V was clipped by 4 bases and J by 3 bases, with 16 bases between them. The germline V gene encodes CDR1 MNHEY and CDR2 SMNVEV (reference sequence). The CDR3 DNA reads TGTGCCAGCAGTTCCCGTGGAGGGTCTTATGGAAACACCATATATTTT. The encoded protein is CASSSRGGSYGNTIYF.

The V call is TRBV19, the J call TRBJ1-5; 9 positions match TRBD1. This CDR3 region has 15 residues. Unmatched junction bases numbered 8, after V lost 6 bases and J lost 5 bases. Per the germline V gene, CDR1 is LNHDA and CDR2 is SQIVND (reference sequence). This chain's CDR3 is CASSQQGALDQPQHF. The CDR3 region has the DNA TGTGCCAGTAGCCAACAGGGGGCGCTGGATCAGCCCCAGCATTTT.

V usage is TRBV5-4 and J usage is TRBJ2-7; D is perhaps TRBD2 (6 bases). Looked up from germline, CDR1 is SGHNT and CDR2 is YYREEE (reference sequence). The CDR3 contains 17 residues. Trimming removed 4 bases from V and 5 bases from J, with 25 bases in between. CDR3 DNA: TGTGCCAGCAGCCCCAACGGAGGGCTAGCGATGAACGACGAGCAGTACTTC. As protein: CASSPNGGLAMNDEQYF.

The chain uses TRBV7-3 and TRBJ1-1; possibly TRBD1 for D (6 bases). The CDR3 runs 15 residues. V was pared by 5 bases and J by 6 bases, with 19 bases between. Germline loops: CDR1 SGHTA, CDR2 FQGTGA. The CDR3 loop is CASSPSAGDKAEAFF. The CDR3 DNA reads as TGTGCCAGCAGCCCATCAGCAGGGGACAAAGCTGAAGCTTTCTTT.

The chain employs TRBV28 and TRBJ2-3; 12 bases align to TRBD2. Germline CDR1 reads MDHEN; CDR2 reads SYDVKM. V gave up 4 bases and J gave up 2 bases; unmatched junction bases: 10. This CDR3 is built from 18 residues. CDR3 nucleotides: TGTGCCAGCAGTTGGGCGACTAGCGGGAGTAGTACCACAGATACGCAGTATTTT. Translating gives CASSWATSGSSTTDTQYF.

The chain couples TRBV4-1 to TRBJ2-5; TRBD1 might be the D (5 bases). V gave up 2 bases and J gave up 5 bases, with 21 bases separating them. This CDR3 comprises 17 residues. Per germline, CDR1 MGHRA and CDR2 YSYEKL. Here the CDR3 reads CASSQNDLGLEKETQYF. The CDR3 nucleotides are TGCGCCAGCAGCCAAAACGACTTGGGGCTGGAAAAGGAGACCCAGTACTTC.

This clone was observed once. The gene calls are TRBV9 and TRBJ1-2; a possible D gene is TRBD1 (6 bases). V was clipped by 6 bases and J by 8 bases, with 20 bases between them. CDR1 is SGDLS, CDR2 YYNGEE, per germline. This CDR3 contains 14 residues. The CDR3 reads CASNIGGGAEGYTF. The CDR3 nucleotides are TGTGCCAGCAACATAGGGGGGGGCGCGGAAGGCTACACCTTC.

The V and J genes are TRBV6-1 and TRBJ2-5, with 11 bases identical to TRBD1. The CDR3 runs 12 residues. V lost 10 bases and J lost 5; bases outside the gene matches: 3. The germline CDR1 and CDR2 sequences are MNHNS and SASEGT. The DNA for the CDR3 is TGTGCCACAGGGGACAGGGGGGAGACCCAGTACTTC. It specifies CATGDRGETQYF.